Below, 8 T cell receptor beta chains from the same sample are listed, as sequenced in a study of T-cell memory formation after mild COVID-19. TCRdb processed the 5' RACE reads anew with MiXCR; each CDR3 protein has one entry. The repertoire holds about 560,000 distinct CDR3 sequences, with less than 25% as singletons. Sequenced input: PBMCs or a T cell subset sorted from them (not recorded which). All receptors come from an adult woman who had mild COVID-19 (a few samples of this study predate the infection). Cell type and time point are not known.

The chain couples TRBV28 to TRBJ2-7; D remains ambiguous. The CDR3 spans 12 residues. V lost 7 bases to trimming and J lost 6 bases, with 13 bases between them. Germline loops: CDR1 MDHEN, CDR2 SYDVKM. CDR3 in amino acids: CASKDGAREQYF. The CDR3 bases are TGTGCCAGCAAGGACGGAGCCCGCGAGCAGTACTTC.

The rearrangement joins TRBV6-5 to TRBJ2-3; 7 bases are a match to TRBD2. V lost 6 bases, J lost 3 bases, and 9 bases stayed unmatched. CDR1 and CDR2 (germline): MNHEY, SVGAGI. There are 15 residues in the CDR3. CDR3 DNA sequence: TGTGCCAGCAGCCCTACCGGGGGGAGGACAGATACGCAGTATTTT. This sequence encodes CASSPTGGRTDTQYF.

In its sample, this clonotype was seen a few times. The CDR3 spells CASSWTGDTGELFF. DNA of the CDR3: TGTGCCAGCAGCTGGACAGGGGACACCGGGGAGCTGTTTTTT. The rearrangement uses TRBV11-1 and TRBJ2-2; TRBD1 aligns across 9 bases. CDR1 and CDR2 (germline): SGHAT, FQDESV (reference sequence). The CDR3 covers 14 residues. V dropped 4 bases and J dropped 3; count of bases not matched to a gene: 0.

The chain employs TRBV12-3 or TRBV12-4 and TRBJ2-5; TRBD1 agrees at 7 bases. This CDR3 has 15 residues. V trimming: 6 bases; J trimming: 4 bases; junction bases outside the gene matches: 11. The CDR3 protein is CASSPTGKWRETQYF. The CDR3 nucleotides are TGTGCCAGCAGCCCGACAGGGAAGTGGCGAGAGACCCAGTACTTC.

This sequence joins TRBV15 and TRBJ1-4; possible D gene TRBD1, 6 bases. V was pared by 7 bases and J by 8 bases, with 17 bases between. Germline V gene data show CDR1 as LNHNV and CDR2 as YYDKDF (reference sequence). The length of the CDR3 is 14 residues. The DNA for the CDR3 is TGTGCCACCACCCACAGGGAGATGGAAGAAAAACTGTTTTTT. Its translation is CATTHREMEEKLFF.

The chain joins TRBV27 to TRBJ2-6; D unclear. The CDR3 extends over 17 amino acids. Between the trimmed V and J ends, which lost 1 base and 0 bases, there was a span of 10 bases. Germline CDR1 is MNHEY and CDR2 is SMNVEV (reference sequence). This CDR3 reads CASSLLGSHSGANVLTF. The CDR3 DNA follows: TGTGCCAGCAGTTTATTAGGGTCCCACTCTGGGGCCAACGTCCTGACTTTC.

The chain uses TRBV5-1 and TRBJ2-6; D is perhaps TRBD1 or TRBD2 (5 bases each). CDR1 is SGHRS and CDR2 is YFSETQ in the germline V gene. Trimming took 1 base from V and 1 from J, leaving 9 bases between them. The CDR3 length is 16 residues. The CDR3 bases are TGCGCCAGCAGCTTGATGGGGGAGTCTGGGGCCAACGTCCTGACTTTC. Amino acid sequence: CASSLMGESGANVLTF. Looking up the rest from reference TRBV5-1 and TRBJ2-6 gives the full variable domain: KAGVTQTPRYLIKTRGQQVTLSCSPISGHRSVSWYQQTPGQGLQFLFEYFSETQRNKGNFPGRFSGRQFSNSRSEMNVSTLELGDSALYLCASSLMGESGANVLTFGAGSRLTVL.

V and J are TRBV29-1 and TRBJ2-5; the D gene is possibly TRBD2 (5 bases). Germline assignment: CDR1 SQVTM and CDR2 ANQGSEA. This CDR3 is built from 13 residues. V shed 6 bases and J shed 5 bases, with 16 bases lying between them. Here the CDR3 reads CSVCSGRRETQYF. The CDR3 DNA sequence: TGCAGCGTCTGTTCTGGCAGGAGGGAGACCCAGTACTTC.